The present T cell receptor (beta chain) was sequenced within a study of blood T cell repertoires in COVID-19. About the study: The study drew acute and convalescent COVID-19 samples from the United States, Italy and Spain.

Trimming removed 4 bases at V and 2 bases at J, with 15 bases between. This CDR3 region has 14 residues. Germline CDR1 is GTSNPN and CDR2 is SVGIG (reference sequence). Participant-reported clinical history was the basis for cohort assignment. The assay was immunoSEQ multiplex PCR, and TCRdb's table has in-frame clones only and misses some. This table has approximately 350,000 clones, around 91% appearing once. The sample comprised PBMCs or T cells enriched from blood (not recorded which). The V call is TRBV30, the J call TRBJ2-7; maybe TRBD1 (5 bases). This receptor was taken from a man between 18 and 35 years old who had recovered from COVID-19. The CDR3 reads CAWTPLRGTYEQYF. The DNA for the CDR3 is TGTGCCTGGACCCCCCTTAGGGGAACCTACGAGCAGTACTTC.